Each of the 14 T cell receptor beta chains below was sequenced from the same sample in a study of OX40 agonist ivuxolimab in advanced cancers. Repertoires were generated with immunoSEQ multiplex PCR, while TCRdb's copy carries only in-frame clones and drops some. The table includes some 35,000 clones, over 65% detected once. The specimen was CD4+ or CD8+ T cells sorted from blood, collected in a trial of the OX40 agonist ivuxolimab. These TCRs come from an adult with an advanced solid tumor such as melanoma, head and neck, liver or kidney cancer.

This clone was observed a handful of times. V usage is TRBV10-3 and J usage is TRBJ2-6; 10 positions agree with TRBD2. The CDR3 spans 17 residues. Germline trimming cut 4 bases from V and 2 bases from J; bases unmatched to any gene: 5. The germline V gene has CDR1 ENHRY and CDR2 SYGVKD. CDR3 loop: CAISGLAGVTGANVLTF. The CDR3 bases are TGTGCCATCAGTGGTCTAGCGGGAGTAACTGGGGCCAACGTCCTGACTTTC.

The gene calls are TRBV2 and TRBJ2-5, with D perhaps being TRBD1 or TRBD2 (5 bases each). CDR3 length equals 14 residues. The ends were cut back, 6 bases at V and 5 bases at J, with 16 bases in the middle. Per germline, CDR1 SNHLY and CDR2 FYNNEI. CDR3 in amino acids: CASRPGRDRETQYF. The DNA of the CDR3 is TGTGCCAGCAGACCGGGACGGGATAGGGAGACCCAGTACTTC.

The V gene is TRBV6-6, the J gene TRBJ2-2; 7 bases are shared with TRBD2. The CDR3 extends over 14 amino acids. V trimming: 5 bases; J trimming: 4 bases; junction bases outside the gene matches: 4. CDR1 and CDR2 from the germline V gene are MNHNY and SVGAGI (reference sequence). This CDR3 reads CASSRDYLTGELFF. Written as DNA, the CDR3 is TGTGCCAGCAGTCGGGACTACCTCACCGGGGAGCTGTTTTTT.

The rearrangement joins TRBV30 to TRBJ1-5, with 10 positions matching TRBD1. V gave up 3 bases and J gave up 3 bases; unmatched junction bases: 17. Per the germline V gene, CDR1 is GTSNPN and CDR2 is SVGIG (reference sequence). The CDR3 is made up of 19 amino acids. This chain's CDR3 is CAWSLRSTGGGWNNQPQHF. CDR3 coding DNA: TGTGCCTGGAGCCTACGGTCGACAGGGGGCGGTTGGAACAATCAGCCCCAGCATTTT. Full variable domain (outside the CDR3, taken from reference TRBV30 and TRBJ1-5): SQTIHQWPATLVQPVGSPLSLECTVEGTSNPNLYWYRQAAGRGLQLLFYSVGIGQISSEVPQNLSASRPQDRQFILSSKKLLLSDSGFYLCAWSLRSTGGGWNNQPQHFGDGTRLSIL.

The CDR3 region has the DNA TGTGCCTGGAGTGGTGGCGGCACAGATACGCAGTATTTT. Protein product: CAWSGGGTDTQYF. The J gene is TRBJ2-3, the V gene TRBV30; no clear D gene. The ends were cut back, 1 base at V and 1 base at J, with 6 bases in the middle. The germline CDR1 and CDR2 sequences are GTSNPN and SVGIG (reference sequence). The CDR3 spans 13 residues.

This clone was seen a few times. The chain joins TRBV6-5 to TRBJ2-7, with D hard to call. CDR1 is MNHEY, CDR2 SVGAGI, per germline. Trimming shortened V by 0 bases and J by 0 bases, and 9 bases separated the two germline ends. There are 15 residues in the CDR3. CDR3 sequence: CASSYSYSSSYEQYF. As DNA, the CDR3 is TGTGCCAGCAGTTACTCATATTCGAGCTCCTACGAGCAGTACTTC.

This clone has just one count. This chain links TRBV5-1 with TRBJ2-1; the match to TRBD2 covers 14 bases. J gave up 5 bases and V 4 bases, and 2 bases lay outside the gene matches. This CDR3 region has 15 residues. CDR1 is SGHRS, CDR2 YFSETQ, per germline. CDR3: CASSPGLAGDNEQFF. CDR3 bases: TGCGCCAGCAGCCCGGGACTAGCGGGAGACAATGAGCAGTTCTTC.

This clone was recorded once. The chain recombines TRBV19 with TRBJ2-1; 16 nucleotides match TRBD2. Germline CDR1 and CDR2: LNHDA and SQIVND (reference sequence). The CDR3 loop spans 17 amino acids. Losses at the gene ends were 3 bases for V and 9 bases for J; bases not matched to a gene: 8. The CDR3 loop reads CASSIRGTSGRATEQFF. The CDR3 DNA reads TGTGCCAGTAGTATTAGAGGGACTAGCGGGAGGGCCACTGAGCAGTTCTTC.

The chain is built from TRBV6-5 and TRBJ2-4, with TRBD2 matching 7 bases. From germline, CDR1 is MNHEY and CDR2 SVGAGI. The CDR3 sequence is 13 residues long. The junction had 4 bases not matched to a gene; V was cut back by 2 bases and J by 9 bases. CDR3 in amino acids: CASSYTGGSIQYF. The CDR3 DNA reads TGTGCCAGCAGTTACACGGGAGGTAGCATTCAGTACTTC.

The chain recombines TRBV2 with TRBJ2-6, with D possibly matching TRBD1 (8 bases). Germline lookup yields CDR1 SNHLY and CDR2 FYNNEI. The CDR3 extends over 18 amino acids. V dropped 6 bases and J dropped 0 bases, with 18 bases sitting between them. CDR3 nucleotides: TGTGCCAGCAGCGAAACAGGGGGAGGGAACTCTGGGGCCAACGTCCTGACTTTC. Protein product: CASSETGGGNSGANVLTF.

This chain links TRBV6-5 with TRBJ1-4, with D possibly matching TRBD1 (6 bases). Deletions cut 2 bases from V and 6 bases from J, with 13 bases between. This CDR3 has 15 residues. Germline CDR1 MNHEY, CDR2 SVGAGI. CDR3 sequence: CASSYNTGNDEKLFF. As DNA, the CDR3 is TGTGCCAGCAGTTACAACACAGGGAATGATGAAAAACTGTTTTTT.

This chain joins TRBV9 and TRBJ1-5; TRBD1 is a possible D gene (5 bases). V gave up 0 bases and J gave up 7 bases, with 11 bases separating them. There are 14 residues in the CDR3. The germline gives CDR1 SGDLS, CDR2 YYNGEE. The CDR3 sequence is CASSVDPGRQPQHF. DNA of the CDR3: TGTGCCAGCAGCGTAGACCCAGGGCGACAGCCCCAGCATTTT.

This clone qualifies as medium-sized (0.01 to 0.1%). The rearrangement links TRBV5-6 to TRBJ1-2; D gene uncertain. V gave up 1 base and J gave up 2 bases, with 6 bases separating them. The CDR3 runs 13 residues. Germline V gives CDR1 SGHDT, CDR2 YYEEEE. The CDR3 bases are TGTGCCAGCAGCTTGCGAGAGAACTATGGCTACACCTTC. Translation gives CASSLRENYGYTF.

CDR3 residues: CAISDSDTGQPQHF. The CDR3, as DNA: TGTGCCATCAGTGATTCGGACACGGGGCAGCCCCAGCATTTT. The chain has TRBV10-3 and TRBJ1-5; tentatively, D is TRBD1 (5 bases). Germline CDR1 ENHRY, CDR2 SYGVKD. There are 14 residues in the CDR3. Trimming took 3 bases from V and 7 from J, leaving 13 bases between them.